This T cell receptor (beta chain) was retrieved from a study of CD8 T cells in ankylosing spondylitis. TCRdb re-called the 5' RACE reads through MiXCR, storing one row per CDR3 protein. The table includes about 130,000 distinct CDR3 sequences, roughly 6.6% detected once. This clonotype was found many times. CDR3 length equals 17 residues. V lost 1 base and J lost 7, with 19 bases in between. Germline V CDR1 and CDR2: MGHRA, YSYEKL. The V and J genes are TRBV4-1 and TRBJ1-4; possible D gene TRBD1, 5 bases. This TCR came from a female donor with ankylosing spondylitis or in good health (not recorded which). The sample consisted of blood, either unsorted or a sorted T cell fraction (not recorded which). CDR3 protein: CASSQGAWQGLGEKLFF. Written as DNA, the CDR3 is TGCGCCAGCAGCCAAGGGGCATGGCAGGGTTTAGGTGAAAAACTGTTTTTT.